The rows below give T cell receptor beta chains drawn from one sample of a study of sequential checkpoint blockade in melanoma. Sequenced by immunoSEQ multiplex PCR; TCRdb stores in-frame clones only, minus some. Counted here are 25,000 to 35,000 clones, about 88% occurring once; the ten biggest clones make up less than 15%. Sequencing was performed on CD8+ T cells sorted from blood (inferred from file names), taken from a patient given nivolumab and ipilimumab in sequence. The receptors derive from a human donor with melanoma. CDR3s include the opening cysteine and the closing phenylalanine or tryptophan.

V gene	J gene	CDR3 protein
TRBV6-1	TRBJ2-1	CASSELASGSVIEQFF
TRBV6-5	TRBJ1-2	CASSPGEGKYGYTF
TRBV4-2	TRBJ2-1	CASDGGGRNNEQFF
TRBV19	TRBJ2-7	CASSPSGYGSYEQYF
TRBV25-1	TRBJ2-5	CASSESGPAQETQYF
TRBV5-6	TRBJ2-1	CASSFPTGGMNEQFF
TRBV18	TRBJ1-6	CASSPHDGGLNSPLHF
TRBV9	TRBJ1-1	CASSVDGEAKNTEAFF
TRBV6-5	TRBJ2-7	CASSYGELAGYEQYF
TRBV6-6	TRBJ2-1	CASSYGLAGGNEQFF
TRBV28	TRBJ2-3	CASSIPGLADADTQYF
TRBV27	TRBJ2-7	CASSISGAQWNEQYF
TRBV10-3	TRBJ2-5	CAISESGLGQETQYF
TRBV6-1	TRBJ1-4	CASCVKQGMRRNEKLFF
TRBV2	TRBJ2-2	CASSDGGAGGPTGELFF
TRBV5-4	TRBJ2-1	CASSVTGNEQFF
TRBV28	TRBJ2-1	CASRRLTVAGNEQFF
TRBV6-5	TRBJ2-1	CASSYSDSYNEQFF
TRBV9	TRBJ2-7	CASSVELAYEQYF
TRBV4-2	TRBJ2-1	CASSQDGTGTYNEQFF
TRBV15	TRBJ2-1	CATSTNPLAGGHNEQFF
TRBV2	TRBJ1-1	CARQAGRGYTEAFF
TRBV10-2	TRBJ1-6	CAIGSGYNSPLHF
TRBV5-6	TRBJ1-2	CASSSVGVGYGYTF